This T cell receptor (beta chain) derives from a study of T cells in Graves' hyperthyroidism and ophthalmopathy. Study results and caveats: The model forecast ophthalmopathy, anticipating it by a median around 6.9 months before onset.

This clonotype has at least ten counts. The antigen is not known. RNA transcripts provided the source from which TCR beta CDR3 regions were amplified. The HTBI primer set was used in a first-round RT-PCR of the TCR CDR3. TCRdb fed the multiplex PCR reads into MiXCR, producing one record per CDR3 protein. The top ten clones hold 40% to 45% of a sample with 300,000 to 450,000 distinct CDR3 sequences, around a sixth of them seen once. Patients affected by ophthalmopathy presented a Clinical Activity Score of at least 3, a NOSPECS grade of at least 4, and disease duration below 3 months. Clinical symptoms, serum thyroxine, TRAb, thyroid ultrasound and orbital computed tomography established diagnosis. V lost 3 bases, J lost 7 bases, and 5 bases stayed unmatched. CDR3 length: 13 amino acids. Germline lookup yields CDR1 KGHSH and CDR2 LQKENI.

The specimen sequenced was blood. The receptor comes from a man between 18 and 29 years old with Graves' ophthalmopathy. This chain joins TRBV18 and TRBJ1-1, with 7 bases identical to TRBD1. CDR3 sequence: CASSPTGKGEAFF. CDR3 in DNA: TGTGCCAGCTCACCGACAGGGAAGGGTGAAGCTTTCTTT. Full variable domain (rest looked up from reference TRBV18 and TRBJ1-1): NAGVMQNPRHLVRRRGQEARLRCSPMKGHSHVYWYRQLPEEGLKFMVYLQKENIIDESGMPKERFSAEFPKEGPSILRIQQVVRGDSAAYFCASSPTGKGEAFFGQGTRLTVV.